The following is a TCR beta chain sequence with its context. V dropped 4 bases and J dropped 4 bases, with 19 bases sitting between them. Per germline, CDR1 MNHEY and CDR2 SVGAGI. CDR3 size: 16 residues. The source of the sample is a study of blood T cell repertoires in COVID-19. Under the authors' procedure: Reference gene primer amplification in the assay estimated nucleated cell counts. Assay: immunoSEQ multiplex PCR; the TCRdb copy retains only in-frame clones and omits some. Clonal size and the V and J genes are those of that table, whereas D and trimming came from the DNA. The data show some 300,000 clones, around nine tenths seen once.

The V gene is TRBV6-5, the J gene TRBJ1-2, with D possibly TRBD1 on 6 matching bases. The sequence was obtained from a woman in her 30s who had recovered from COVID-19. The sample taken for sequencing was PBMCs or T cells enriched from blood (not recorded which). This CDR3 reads CASSFPTGAHIYGYTF. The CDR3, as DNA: TGTGCCAGCAGTTTCCCGACAGGAGCACACATCTATGGCTACACCTTC.